These T cell receptor beta chains were read from a single sample in a study of cytomegalovirus exposure and HLA in healthy donors. Profiled with immunoSEQ multiplex PCR; TCRdb holds only in-frame clones, not every one. Of over 95,000 clones in the sample, roughly 67% were seen once. Material: PBMCs. These receptors were obtained from a man younger than 35 in good health and CMV-seropositive. The CDR3 runs from the conserved cysteine through the conserved F or W. D genes are given only for firm matches. Clone size is given for some rows only: seen once, a few or many times, or a class if the clone is expanded.

>-|TRBD1|TRBV4-1|TRBJ2-5
CASSQEARGSETQYF
TGCGCCAGCAGCCAAGAAGCCAGGGGGTCAGAGACCCAGTACTTC
>-|TRBD1|TRBV5-6|TRBJ1-4
CASSPKDRGLDATNEKLFF
TGTGCCAGCAGCCCCAAGGACAGGGGGCTCGACGCAACTAATGAAAAACTGTTTTTT
>-|TRBD2|TRBV7-3|TRBJ2-1
CASSELAGTHNEQFF
TGTGCCAGCAGCGAACTAGCGGGGACCCACAATGAGCAGTTCTTC
>few|TRBD1|TRBV6-1|TRBJ1-1
CASSRQGWTEAFF
TGTGCCAGCAGTCGACAGGGGTGGACTGAAGCTTTCTTT
>-|-|TRBV6-5|TRBJ2-3
CASSYGLDSYTDTQYF
TGTGCCAGCAGTTACGGGTTGGACAGCTACACAGATACGCAGTATTTT
>once|-|TRBV18|TRBJ1-4
CASSHPSGATNEKLFF
TGTGCCAGCTCACATCCCTCAGGGGCAACTAATGAAAAACTGTTTTTT
>-|-|TRBV5-1|TRBJ1-5
CASSLGPGGSQPQHF
TGCGCCAGCAGCTTGGGTCCCGGGGGGAGTCAGCCCCAGCATTTT
>-|TRBD1|TRBV10-1|TRBJ1-1
CASGDSRGTEAFF
TGCGCCAGCGGGGACAGTCGGGGGACTGAAGCTTTCTTT
>-|-|TRBV9|TRBJ1-2
CASSVGGQGGDGYTF
TGTGCCAGCAGCGTAGGGGGCCAGGGCGGCGATGGCTACACCTTC
>few|TRBD1|TRBV7-9|TRBJ1-4
CASSPGTGAPTNEKLFF
TGTGCCAGCAGCCCCGGGACAGGGGCTCCAACTAATGAAAAACTGTTTTTT
>few|-|TRBV11-3|TRBJ2-5
CASSLTWGKETQYF
TGTGCCAGCAGCTTAACTTGGGGCAAAGAGACCCAGTACTTC
>-|-|TRBV10-3|TRBJ2-1
CAISEAGSLIEQFF
TGTGCCATCAGTGAAGCAGGGTCCCTCATTGAGCAGTTCTTC
>-|-|TRBV4-1|TRBJ1-5
CASSVDSTNQPQHF
TGCGCCAGCAGCGTGGACTCCACCAATCAGCCCCAGCATTTT
>-|TRBD2|TRBV25-1|TRBJ2-3
CASSEALAGGTDTQYF
TGTGCCAGCAGTGAAGCGCTAGCGGGGGGCACAGATACGCAGTATTTT
>-|TRBD2|TRBV7-9|TRBJ2-1
CASSPSAASGEQFF
TGTGCCAGCAGCCCCTCTGCGGCTAGCGGGGAGCAGTTCTTC
>-|-|TRBV11-3|TRBJ1-6
CASSLGTGLVSPLHF
TGTGCCAGCAGCTTAGGAACAGGGTTGGTGTCACCCCTCCACTTT
>few|-|TRBV19|TRBJ2-7
CASSIGRFGYEQYF
TGTGCCAGTAGTATAGGGCGGTTCGGCTACGAGCAGTACTTC
>-|TRBD1|TRBV18|TRBJ1-1
CASSLPEGTGNTEAFF
TGTGCCAGCTCACTCCCCGAAGGGACAGGGAACACTGAAGCTTTCTTT
>-|-|TRBV6-1|TRBJ2-7
CASSLKNYYEQYF
TGTGCCAGCTCGCTAAAAAATTACTACGAGCAGTACTTC
>few|-|TRBV2|TRBJ1-1
CASSLYRGTEAFF
TGTGCCAGCAGTCTATATCGGGGCACTGAAGCTTTCTTT
>-|-|TRBV5-1|TRBJ2-5
CASSHGQQETQYF
TGCGCCAGCAGCCACGGACAGCAAGAGACCCAGTACTTC
>once|-|TRBV5-6|TRBJ1-1
CASSHTAGGTEAFF
TGTGCCAGCAGCCATACCGCAGGAGGTACTGAAGCTTTCTTT
>once|-|TRBV6-8|TRBJ2-1
CASSPRHWGLSYNEQFF
TGTGCCAGCAGTCCACGACATTGGGGCTTATCCTACAATGAGCAGTTCTTC
>-|-|TRBV4-1|TRBJ1-1
CASSQGVGGGTEAFF
TGCGCCAGCAGCCAAGGAGTGGGGGGGGGCACTGAAGCTTTCTTT
>-|TRBD1|TRBV9|TRBJ1-2
CASTVGTGADYGYTF
TGTGCCAGCACCGTAGGGACAGGGGCGGACTATGGCTACACCTTC
>-|TRBD1|TRBV30|TRBJ1-2
CAWSPRQGADHF
TGTGCCTGGAGCCCCCGACAGGGGGCCGACCACTTC
>few|-|TRBV6-5|TRBJ1-5
CASSPGRSNQPQHF
TGTGCCAGCAGCCCCGGTCGTAGCAATCAGCCCCAGCATTTT
>-|-|TRBV4-1|TRBJ2-1
CASSPIQGYNEQFF
TGCGCCAGCAGCCCGATCCAGGGGTACAATGAGCAGTTCTTC
>once|-|TRBV19|TRBJ1-1
CASSPGENTEAFF
TGTGCCAGTAGTCCAGGGGAGAACACTGAAGCTTTCTTT
>-|-|TRBV28|TRBJ1-3
CASWEDPQGNTIYF
TGTGCCAGTTGGGAGGACCCCCAAGGAAACACCATATATTTT
>-|-|TRBV9|TRBJ2-7
CASSAGTPIYEQYF
TGTGCCAGCAGCGCCGGGACACCGATCTACGAGCAGTACTTC
>-|-|TRBV4-1|TRBJ2-3
CASSQWTQGDTQYF
TGCGCCAGCAGCCAGTGGACACAGGGAGATACGCAGTATTTT
>-|-|TRBV5-1|TRBJ2-7
CASSLAGMESEQYF
TGCGCCAGCAGCTTGGCCGGTATGGAGTCCGAGCAGTACTTC
>-|-|TRBV7-8|TRBJ2-1
CASSLDVGFEQFF
TGTGCCAGCAGCTTAGACGTGGGCTTTGAGCAGTTCTTC
>-|-|TRBV6-5|TRBJ1-2
CASRPAGRRGYTF
TGTGCCAGCAGGCCCGCAGGGCGGCGTGGCTACACCTTC
>-|TRBD1|TRBV28|TRBJ2-7
CASSSVVAGTGSHEQYF
TGTGCCAGCAGTTCGGTTGTCGCCGGGACAGGGTCGCACGAGCAGTACTTC
>few|TRBD1|TRBV9|TRBJ2-1
CASSALTGYNEQFF
TGTGCCAGCAGCGCCTTGACAGGGTACAATGAGCAGTTCTTC
>few|TRBD1|TRBV6-6|TRBJ1-5
CASSDPGGVNQPQHF
TGTGCCAGCAGCGACCCAGGGGGAGTCAATCAGCCCCAGCATTTT
>-|TRBD2|TRBV13|TRBJ2-1
CASTRPSGPLYNEQFF
TGTGCCAGCACCAGACCTAGCGGCCCCTTGTACAATGAGCAGTTCTTC
>few|-|TRBV6-5|TRBJ1-2
CASSSGGARYGYTF
TGTGCCAGCAGCTCCGGGGGGGCCAGGTATGGCTACACCTTC
>-|TRBD1|TRBV28|TRBJ1-5
CASSDRGAQPQHF
TGTGCCAGCAGTGACAGGGGGGCTCAGCCCCAGCATTTT
>-|-|TRBV7-9|TRBJ1-2
CASSPRFEGGPTNYGYTF
TGTGCCAGCAGCCCGCGATTCGAGGGAGGCCCCACTAACTATGGCTACACCTTC
>-|TRBD1|TRBV6-1|TRBJ1-2
CASGRGTAYGYTF
TGTGCCAGCGGCCGTGGGACAGCTTATGGCTACACCTTC
>-|TRBD1|TRBV27|TRBJ1-1
CASSRNRGGTEAFF
TGTGCCAGCAGTCGAAACAGGGGGGGGACTGAAGCTTTCTTT
>-|TRBD2|TRBV2|TRBJ2-3
CASSPGGFGTDTQYF
TGTGCCAGCAGTCCGGGGGGGTTCGGCACAGATACGCAGTATTTT
>-|TRBD2|TRBV7-9|TRBJ2-5
CASSLDASGGLGETQYF
TGTGCCAGCAGCTTAGACGCTAGCGGGGGGTTAGGAGAGACCCAGTACTTC
>-|-|TRBV7-2|TRBJ2-3
CASSGGAGFRF
TGTGCCAGCAGTGGGGGGGCGGGGTTTCGTTTT
>few|-|TRBV11-1|TRBJ2-5
CASSFGQPPDSQETQYF
TGTGCCAGCAGCTTCGGACAGCCGCCCGACTCCCAAGAGACCCAGTACTTC
>-|-|TRBV5-1|TRBJ1-2
CASSTGAGPRGIDGYTF
TGCGCCAGCAGCACCGGGGCAGGCCCCAGGGGTATTGATGGCTACACCTTC
>-|-|TRBV5-1|TRBJ2-5
CASSLAGRRGGQETQYF
TGCGCCAGCAGCTTGGCCGGACGGAGAGGGGGCCAAGAGACCCAGTACTTC
>-|TRBD1|TRBV4-2|TRBJ1-1
CASSRPDREGTEAFF
TGTGCCAGCAGCCGACCGGACAGGGAAGGGACTGAAGCTTTCTTT
>-|TRBD1|TRBV2|TRBJ1-5
CASSVSGDRGIINQPQHF
TGTGCCAGCAGCGTGTCGGGGGACAGGGGCATCATCAATCAGCCCCAGCATTTT
>-|-|TRBV10-3|TRBJ2-7
CAISTGTSYEQYF
TGTGCCATTTCGACAGGAACTTCCTACGAGCAGTACTTC
>-|-|TRBV23-1|TRBJ1-6
CASSTRSGPHCSPLHF
TGCGCCAGCAGTACCCGGTCGGGTCCCCATTGTTCACCCCTCCACTTT
>once|-|TRBV10-3|TRBJ1-1
CAIGQMNTEAFF
TGTGCCATCGGCCAGATGAACACTGAAGCTTTCTTT